This is a list of T cell receptor beta chains from one sample in a study of cytomegalovirus exposure and HLA in healthy donors. Method: immunoSEQ multiplex PCR; TCRdb's copy keeps in-frame clones and lacks some. The data show about 130,000 clones, about 73% seen once. Sequenced sample: PBMCs. The receptors come from a woman in her thirties or forties in good health and CMV-seropositive. CDR3s include the opening cysteine and the closing phenylalanine or tryptophan. The order of the fields is J gene, V gene, clone size, D gene, CDR3 protein, CDR3 DNA. The D gene is left open where the match is weak. The listing skips clone size in some rows; elsewhere it reads once, few, many or a size class.

TRBJ1-1,TRBV7-8,few,.,CASSFGSEGLNTEAFF,TGTGCCAGCAGCTTTGGATCGGAGGGCTTGAACACTGAAGCTTTCTTT
TRBJ1-5,TRBV19,.,.,CASSTTGSGSNQPQHF,TGTGCCAGTAGTACTACAGGGAGTGGGAGCAATCAGCCCCAGCATTTT
TRBJ1-1,TRBV5-1,.,.,CASSLSRQANTEAFF,TGCGCCAGCAGCTTGAGTAGGCAGGCGAACACTGAAGCTTTCTTT
TRBJ1-3,TRBV18,.,.,CASSKGGRPLAGNTIYF,TGTGCCAGCTCAAAGGGGGGGCGCCCCTTAGCTGGAAACACCATATATTTT
TRBJ1-4,TRBV7-2,.,TRBD1,CASSLWTGLNEKLFF,TGTGCCAGCAGCCTGTGGACAGGCCTTAATGAAAAACTGTTTTTT
TRBJ2-1,TRBV23-1,.,.,CASSRKVGTGTSLLF,.
TRBJ1-3,TRBV9,.,TRBD1,CASSVGRGSGNTIYF,TGTGCCAGCAGCGTAGGCAGGGGGTCTGGAAACACCATATATTTT
TRBJ1-1,TRBV9,medium-sized,.,CASSASPLGEKAFF,TGTGCCAGCAGCGCTTCACCCCTAGGTGAGAAAGCTTTCTTT
TRBJ1-1,TRBV7-2,.,.,CASSLGEINTEAFF,TGTGCCAGCAGTCTCGGGGAGATCAACACTGAAGCTTTCTTT
TRBJ1-1,TRBV28,.,.,CASNLNLRGLGSEAFF,TGTGCCAGCAACCTTAACCTCCGGGGTCTCGGGTCTGAAGCTTTCTTT
TRBJ2-1,TRBV6-4,.,TRBD2,CASRWTSGRSYNEQFF,TGTGCCAGCAGATGGACTAGCGGGAGGTCCTACAATGAGCAGTTCTTC
TRBJ1-5,TRBV18,.,.,CASSPRGEDQPQHF,TGTGCCAGCTCACCAAGGGGCGAGGATCAGCCCCAGCATTTT
TRBJ2-2,TRBV27,.,.,CASSWYRAGAGELFF,TGTGCCAGCAGTTGGTACAGGGCCGGAGCCGGGGAGCTGTTTTTT
TRBJ1-1,TRBV28,.,TRBD1,CASTIPGFRGRIEAFF,TGTGCCAGCACCATCCCTGGGTTCAGGGGGCGTATTGAAGCTTTCTTT
TRBJ2-3,TRBV6-5,.,TRBD2,CASRSGGGDTQYF,TGTGCCAGCAGGAGCGGGGGGGGAGATACGCAGTATTTT
TRBJ2-5,TRBV11-2,.,TRBD2,CASSPWTSGGAKETQYF,TGTGCCAGCAGCCCTTGGACTAGCGGGGGGGCAAAAGAGACCCAGTACTTC
TRBJ1-1,TRBV4-1,.,.,CASSLRTLNTEAFF,TGCGCCAGCAGTCTCCGAACATTGAACACTGAAGCTTTCTTT
TRBJ2-7,TRBV7-6,.,TRBD1,CASSSGTGAYEQYF,TGTGCCAGCAGCTCCGGGACAGGGGCCTACGAGCAGTACTTC
TRBJ1-1,TRBV21-1,.,.,CASSKGTPEGSTEAFF,TGTGCCAGCAGCAAGGGGACTCCTGAGGGGAGCACTGAAGCTTTCTTT
TRBJ2-2,TRBV19,few,.,CASSIDRSTGELFF,TGTGCCAGTAGTATCGACAGATCCACCGGGGAGCTGTTTTTT
TRBJ2-7,TRBV11-2,.,TRBD1,CASSSAIRGRRSYEQYF,TGTGCCAGCAGTAGTGCGATCAGGGGGCGAAGGTCCTACGAGCAGTACTTC
TRBJ2-7,TRBV18,.,.,CASSPSAGPAREQYF,TGTGCCAGCTCACCATCCGCAGGGCCCGCCAGGGAGCAGTACTTC
TRBJ2-3,TRBV4-3,.,.,CASSSEAEETQYF,TGCGCCAGCAGTTCCGAAGCGGAGGAAACGCAGTATTTT
TRBJ1-6,TRBV28,.,TRBD1,CASIPGQPNSPLHF,TGTGCCAGCATTCCGGGACAGCCAAATTCACCCCTCCACTTT
TRBJ1-1,TRBV2,.,.,CASSRRPPGERTEAFF,TGTGCCAGCAGTCGACGCCCCCCGGGGGAGCGGACTGAAGCTTTCTTT
TRBJ1-1,TRBV5-5,.,.,CASSLADGGVNTEAFF,TGTGCCAGCAGCTTGGCAGATGGGGGCGTGAACACTGAAGCTTTCTTT
TRBJ1-1,TRBV11-2,.,TRBD1,CASSSWTGGRDTEAFF,TGTGCCAGCAGCTCCTGGACAGGGGGCCGCGACACTGAAGCTTTCTTT
TRBJ2-3,TRBV7-3,.,.,CASRVTPSSDTQYF,TGTGCCAGCAGAGTGACACCCAGTTCAGATACGCAGTATTTT
TRBJ2-5,TRBV6-5,.,.,CASSRTVQETQYF,TGTGCCAGCAGTAGGACAGTCCAAGAGACCCAGTACTTC
TRBJ1-1,TRBV6-6,once,TRBD1,CASRGVQGRNTEAFF,TGTGCCAGCAGGGGAGTACAGGGGAGGAACACTGAAGCTTTCTTT
TRBJ1-2,TRBV30,.,.,CAWNPGDSYGYTF,TGTGCCTGGAACCCAGGCGACAGCTATGGCTACACCTTC
TRBJ2-7,TRBV19,once,.,CASSSTSDSYEQYF,TGTGCCAGTAGTTCAACGTCTGACAGCTACGAGCAGTACTTC
TRBJ2-3,TRBV5-1,.,.,CASSLDSFYTDTQYF,TGCGCCAGCAGCCTGGACTCGTTCTACACAGATACGCAGTATTTT
TRBJ2-1,TRBV6-5,once,.,CASSYASVDSYNEQFF,TGTGCCAGCAGTTACGCGTCCGTCGACTCCTACAATGAGCAGTTCTTC
TRBJ1-5,TRBV28,.,TRBD1,CASSSRDRVNQPQHF,TGTGCCAGCAGTTCTCGGGACAGGGTCAATCAGCCCCAGCATTTT
TRBJ2-1,TRBV7-9,.,TRBD2,CASSFNYVAGGGNEQFF,TGTGCCAGCAGCTTTAATTACGTAGCGGGGGGGGGCAATGAGCAGTTCTTC
TRBJ2-7,TRBV27,.,.,CASSLYGEDEQYF,TGTGCCAGCAGCCTTTATGGGGAGGACGAGCAGTACTTC
TRBJ2-1,TRBV9,.,TRBD2,CASSDASLAGDYNEQFF,TGTGCCAGCAGCGACGCGAGCCTAGCGGGAGATTATAATGAGCAGTTCTTC
TRBJ1-3,TRBV28,few,TRBD1,CASSSGVGGRYTIYF,TGTGCCAGCAGTTCCGGGGTAGGGGGCCGGTACACCATATATTTT
TRBJ2-1,TRBV5-1,once,.,CASSVGLYNEQFF,TGCGCCAGCAGTGTGGGACTTTACAATGAGCAGTTCTTC
TRBJ2-1,TRBV7-8,.,.,CASSPDKRFSSYNEQFF,TGTGCCAGCAGCCCCGATAAGCGGTTTAGCTCCTACAATGAGCAGTTCTTC
TRBJ2-3,TRBV4-2,.,.,CASTQSAADTDTQYF,TGTGCCAGCACCCAAAGTGCGGCGGACACAGATACGCAGTATTTT
TRBJ2-7,TRBV28,few,.,CASLDNRASYEQYF,TGTGCCAGCTTAGATAACAGGGCCTCCTACGAGCAGTACTTC
TRBJ2-3,TRBV28,.,.,CASSLSFRGSSTDTQYF,TGTGCCAGCAGTTTAAGCTTCCGGGGATCTAGCACAGATACGCAGTATTTT
TRBJ2-7,TRBV5-4,.,.,CASSMAAATLNYEQYF,TGTGCCAGCAGCATGGCGGCGGCGACCCTCAACTACGAGCAGTACTTC
TRBJ1-1,TRBV18,.,.,CASSPPPGSTEAFF,TGTGCCAGCTCACCGCCCCCAGGGTCCACTGAAGCTTTCTTT
TRBJ2-7,TRBV6-1,.,TRBD1,CASSEAGQKTYEQYF,TGTGCCAGCAGTGAAGCGGGACAGAAAACCTACGAGCAGTACTTC